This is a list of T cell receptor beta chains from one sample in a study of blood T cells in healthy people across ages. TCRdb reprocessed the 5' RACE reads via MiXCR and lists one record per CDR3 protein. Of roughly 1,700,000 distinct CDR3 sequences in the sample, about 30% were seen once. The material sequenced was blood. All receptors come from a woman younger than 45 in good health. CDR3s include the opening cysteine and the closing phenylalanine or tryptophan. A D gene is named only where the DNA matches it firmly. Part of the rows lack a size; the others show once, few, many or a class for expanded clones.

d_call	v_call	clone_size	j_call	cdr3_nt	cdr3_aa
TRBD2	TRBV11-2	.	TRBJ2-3	TGTGCCAGCAGCTTAGGTAGATGTCGGGAGGGCCCGACAGATACGCAGTATTTT	CASSLGRCREGPTDTQYF
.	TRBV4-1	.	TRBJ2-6	TGCGCCAGCAGCCCCGGCGGTTATATTCTCTCTGGGGCCAACGTCCTGACTTTC	CASSPGGYILSGANVLTF
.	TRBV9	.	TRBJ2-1	TGTGTCAGCAGCGTAGATGGCCAAAGCTCCTACAATGAGCAGTTCTTC	CVSSVDGQSSYNEQFF
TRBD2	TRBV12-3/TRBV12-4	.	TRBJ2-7	TGTGCCAGCAGTTTAATGGGCGGGAGGACCTACGAGCAGTACTTC	CASSLMGGRTYEQYF
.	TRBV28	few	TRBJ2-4	TGTGCCAGCAGGTCCGGGTCAAACATTCAGTACTTC	CASRSGSNIQYF
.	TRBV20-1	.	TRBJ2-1	TGCAGTGCTAGAGTAATGGAGAGGGCGGTTTTCGACAATGAGCAGTTCTTC	CSARVMERAVFDNEQFF
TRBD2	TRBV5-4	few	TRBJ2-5	TGTGCCAGCAGCCCACCCGGGGGGACCCAAGAGACCCAGTACTTC	CASSPPGGTQETQYF
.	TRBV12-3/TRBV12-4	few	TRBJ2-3	TGTGCCAGCAGCAATAAATTGGGTACGCAGTATTTT	CASSNKLGTQYF
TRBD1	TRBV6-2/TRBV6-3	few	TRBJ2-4	TGTGCCAGCAGAACACCACCGGGACAGGGGGGGATGAAGATAGCCAAAAACATTCAGTACTTC	CASRTPPGQGGMKIAKNIQYF
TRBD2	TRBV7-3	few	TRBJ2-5	TGTGCCAGCGGAGCGGGGACCTCTGGGACCCAGTACTTC	CASGAGTSGTQYF